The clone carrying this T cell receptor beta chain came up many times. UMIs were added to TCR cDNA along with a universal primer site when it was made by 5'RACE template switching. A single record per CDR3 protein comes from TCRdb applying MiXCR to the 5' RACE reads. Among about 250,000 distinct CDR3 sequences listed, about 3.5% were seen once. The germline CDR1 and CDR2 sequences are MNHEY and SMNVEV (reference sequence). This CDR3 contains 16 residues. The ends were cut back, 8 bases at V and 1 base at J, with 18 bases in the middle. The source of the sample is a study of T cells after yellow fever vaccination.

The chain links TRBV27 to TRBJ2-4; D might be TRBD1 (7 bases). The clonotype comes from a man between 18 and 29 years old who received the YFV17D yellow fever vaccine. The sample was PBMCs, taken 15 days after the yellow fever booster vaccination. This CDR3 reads CASRSRRGVAKNIQYF. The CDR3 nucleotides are TGTGCCAGCCGAAGCCGCAGGGGGGTGGCCAAAAACATTCAGTACTTC.